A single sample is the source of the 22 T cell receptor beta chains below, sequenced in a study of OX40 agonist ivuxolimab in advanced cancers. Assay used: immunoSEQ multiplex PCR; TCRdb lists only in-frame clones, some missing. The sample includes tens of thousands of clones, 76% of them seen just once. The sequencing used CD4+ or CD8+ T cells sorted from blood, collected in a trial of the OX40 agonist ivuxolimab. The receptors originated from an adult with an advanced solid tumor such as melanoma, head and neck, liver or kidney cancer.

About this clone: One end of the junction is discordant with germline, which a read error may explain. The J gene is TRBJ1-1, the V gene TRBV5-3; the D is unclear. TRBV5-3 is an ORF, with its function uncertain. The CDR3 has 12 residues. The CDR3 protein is CASSLVVTEAFF. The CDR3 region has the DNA TGTGCCAGCAGCTTAGTGGTCACTGAAGCTTTCTTT.

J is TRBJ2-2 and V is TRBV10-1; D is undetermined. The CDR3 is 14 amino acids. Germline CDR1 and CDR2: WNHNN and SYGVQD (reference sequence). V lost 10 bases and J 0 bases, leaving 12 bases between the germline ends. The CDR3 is CATSGQTNTGELFF. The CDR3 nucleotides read TGCGCCACCTCAGGTCAAACGAACACCGGGGAGCTGTTTTTT.

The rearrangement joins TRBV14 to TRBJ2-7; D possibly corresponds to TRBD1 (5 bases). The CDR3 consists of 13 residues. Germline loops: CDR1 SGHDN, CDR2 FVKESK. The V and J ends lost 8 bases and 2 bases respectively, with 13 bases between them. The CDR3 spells CASSPTDPYEQYF. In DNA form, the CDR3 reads TGTGCCAGCTCCCCGACAGATCCCTACGAGCAGTACTTC.

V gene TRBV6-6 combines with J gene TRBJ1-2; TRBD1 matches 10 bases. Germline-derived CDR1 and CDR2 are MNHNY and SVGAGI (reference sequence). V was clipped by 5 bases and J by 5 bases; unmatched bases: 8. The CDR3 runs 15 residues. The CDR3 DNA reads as TGTGCCAGCAGTGATTCCGGGACAGGGGAGTATGGCTACACCTTC. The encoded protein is CASSDSGTGEYGYTF.

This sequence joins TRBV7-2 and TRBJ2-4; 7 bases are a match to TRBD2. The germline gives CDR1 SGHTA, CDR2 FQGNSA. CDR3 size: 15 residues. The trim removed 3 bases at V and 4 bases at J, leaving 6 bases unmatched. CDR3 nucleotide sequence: TGTGCCAGCAGCTTGGAGAGGCGGGGGAAAAACATTCAGTACTTC. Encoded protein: CASSLERRGKNIQYF.

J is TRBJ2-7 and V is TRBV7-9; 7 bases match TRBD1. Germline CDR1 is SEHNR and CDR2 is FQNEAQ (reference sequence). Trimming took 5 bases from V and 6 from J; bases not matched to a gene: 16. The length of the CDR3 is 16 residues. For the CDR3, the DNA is TGTGCCAGCAGCCCCATCAAGACAGGGACCTCCGGCGAGCAGTACTTC. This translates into CASSPIKTGTSGEQYF.

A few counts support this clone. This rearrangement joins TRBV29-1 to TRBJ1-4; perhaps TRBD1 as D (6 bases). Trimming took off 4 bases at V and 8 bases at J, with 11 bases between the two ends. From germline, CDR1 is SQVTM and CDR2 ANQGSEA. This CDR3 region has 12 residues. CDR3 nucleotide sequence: TGCAGCGTTGTAGCGGGACACGAAAAACTGTTTTTT. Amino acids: CSVVAGHEKLFF.

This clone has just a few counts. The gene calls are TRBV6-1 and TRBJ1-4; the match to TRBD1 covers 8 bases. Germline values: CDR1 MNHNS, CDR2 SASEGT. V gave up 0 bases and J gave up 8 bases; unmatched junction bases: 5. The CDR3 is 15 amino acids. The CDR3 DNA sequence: TGTGCCAGCAGTGAAGCCCGGACAGGGTACGAAAAACTGTTTTTT. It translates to CASSEARTGYEKLFF.

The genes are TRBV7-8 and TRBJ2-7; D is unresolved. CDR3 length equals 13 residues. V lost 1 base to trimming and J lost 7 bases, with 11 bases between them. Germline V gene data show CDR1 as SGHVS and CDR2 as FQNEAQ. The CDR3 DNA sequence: TGTGCCAGCAGCTTAGAGAGAAATGTGGAGCAGTACTTC. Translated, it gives CASSLERNVEQYF.

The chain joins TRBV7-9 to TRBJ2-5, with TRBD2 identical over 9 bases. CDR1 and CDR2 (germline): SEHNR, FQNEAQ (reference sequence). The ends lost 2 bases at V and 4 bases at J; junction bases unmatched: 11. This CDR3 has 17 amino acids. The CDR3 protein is CASSLSGGRLLGETQYF. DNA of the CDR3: TGTGCCAGCAGCTTAAGCGGGGGGCGGTTATTGGGAGAGACCCAGTACTTC.

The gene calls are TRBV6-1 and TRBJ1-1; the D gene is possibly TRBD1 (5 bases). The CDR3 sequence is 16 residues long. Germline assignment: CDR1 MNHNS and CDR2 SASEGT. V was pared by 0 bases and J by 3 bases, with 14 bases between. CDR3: CASSEALRGAYTEAFF. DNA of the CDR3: TGTGCCAGCAGTGAAGCGTTAAGGGGCGCGTACACTGAAGCTTTCTTT.

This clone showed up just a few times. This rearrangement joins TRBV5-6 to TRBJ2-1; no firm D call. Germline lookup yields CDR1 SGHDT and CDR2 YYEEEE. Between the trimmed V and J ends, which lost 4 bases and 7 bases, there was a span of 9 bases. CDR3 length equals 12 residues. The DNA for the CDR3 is TGTGCCAGCAGCCTGTGGGCAAATGAGCAGTTCTTC. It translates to CASSLWANEQFF.

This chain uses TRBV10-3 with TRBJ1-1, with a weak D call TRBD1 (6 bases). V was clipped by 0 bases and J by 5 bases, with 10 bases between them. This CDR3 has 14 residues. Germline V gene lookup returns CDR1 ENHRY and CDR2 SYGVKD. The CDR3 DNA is TGTGCCATCAGTGAGTCACCAGGGGCTACTGAAGCTTTCTTT. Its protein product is CAISESPGATEAFF.

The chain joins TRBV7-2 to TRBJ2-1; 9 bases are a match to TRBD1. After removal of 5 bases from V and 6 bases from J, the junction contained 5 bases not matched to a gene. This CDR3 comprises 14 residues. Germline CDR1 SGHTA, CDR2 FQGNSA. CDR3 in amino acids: CASSTGDRVNEQFF. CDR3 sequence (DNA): TGTGCCAGCAGCACAGGGGACAGGGTCAATGAGCAGTTCTTC.

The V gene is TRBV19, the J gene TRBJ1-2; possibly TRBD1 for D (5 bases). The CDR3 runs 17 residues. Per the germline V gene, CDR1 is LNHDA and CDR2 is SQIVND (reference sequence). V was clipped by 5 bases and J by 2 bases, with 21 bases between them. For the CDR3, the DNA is TGTGCCAGTAGTTCTCGACAGATCGGGCGAATAAACTATGGCTACACCTTC. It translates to CASSSRQIGRINYGYTF.

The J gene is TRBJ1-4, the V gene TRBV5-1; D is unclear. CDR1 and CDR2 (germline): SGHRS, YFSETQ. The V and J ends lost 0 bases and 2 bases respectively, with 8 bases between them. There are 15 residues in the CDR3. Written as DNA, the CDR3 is TGCGCCAGCAGCTTGGGCCGGCCGACTAATGAAAAACTGTTTTTT. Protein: CASSLGRPTNEKLFF. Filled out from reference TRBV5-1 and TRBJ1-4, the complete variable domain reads KAGVTQTPRYLIKTRGQQVTLSCSPISGHRSVSWYQQTPGQGLQFLFEYFSETQRNKGNFPGRFSGRQFSNSRSEMNVSTLELGDSALYLCASSLGRPTNEKLFFGSGTQLSVL.

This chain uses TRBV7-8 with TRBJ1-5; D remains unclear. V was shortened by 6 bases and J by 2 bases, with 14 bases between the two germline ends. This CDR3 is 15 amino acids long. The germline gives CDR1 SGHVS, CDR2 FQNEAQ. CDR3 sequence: CASSRDGIRNQPQHF. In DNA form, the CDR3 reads TGTGCCAGCAGTAGGGATGGTATCCGCAATCAGCCCCAGCATTTT.

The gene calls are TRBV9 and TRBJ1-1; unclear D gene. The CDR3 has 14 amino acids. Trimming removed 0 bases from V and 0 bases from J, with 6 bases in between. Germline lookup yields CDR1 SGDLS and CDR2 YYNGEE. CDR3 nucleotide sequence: TGTGCCAGCAGCGTAGACACTATGAACACTGAAGCTTTCTTT. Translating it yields CASSVDTMNTEAFF.

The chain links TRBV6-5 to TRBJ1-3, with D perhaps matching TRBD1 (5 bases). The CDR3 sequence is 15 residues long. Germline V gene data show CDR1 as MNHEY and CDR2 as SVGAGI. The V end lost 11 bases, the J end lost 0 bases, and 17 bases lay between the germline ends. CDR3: CAAGGSKSSGNTIYF. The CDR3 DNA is TGTGCCGCGGGGGGGTCGAAAAGCTCTGGAAACACCATATATTTT.

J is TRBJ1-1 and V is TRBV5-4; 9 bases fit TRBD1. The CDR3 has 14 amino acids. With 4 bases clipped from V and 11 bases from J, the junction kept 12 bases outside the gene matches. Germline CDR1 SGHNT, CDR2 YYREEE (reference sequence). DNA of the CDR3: TGTGCCAGCAGCCTGGACAGGGGAAGGTCTTCGGCTTTCTTT. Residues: CASSLDRGRSSAFF.

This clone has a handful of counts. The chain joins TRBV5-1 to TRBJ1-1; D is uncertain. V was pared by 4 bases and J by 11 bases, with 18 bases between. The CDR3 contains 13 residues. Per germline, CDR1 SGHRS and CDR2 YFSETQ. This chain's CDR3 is CASSRTEYEQAFF. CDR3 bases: TGCGCCAGCAGCCGGACTGAATATGAGCAGGCTTTCTTT.

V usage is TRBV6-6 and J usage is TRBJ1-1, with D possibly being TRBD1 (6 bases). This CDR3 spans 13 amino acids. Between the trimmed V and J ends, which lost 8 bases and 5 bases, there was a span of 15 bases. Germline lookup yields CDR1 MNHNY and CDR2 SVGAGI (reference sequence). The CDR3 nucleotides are TGTGCCAGCTGCCGACAGGAGTCTACTGAAGCTTTCTTT. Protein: CASCRQESTEAFF.